Shown below are 9 T cell receptor beta chains from a single sample sequenced in a study of control samples from healthy donors and cancer patients. Repertoires were generated with immunoSEQ multiplex PCR, while TCRdb's copy carries only in-frame clones and drops some. Among approximately 100,000 clones, roughly 90% were seen once, and the ten largest hold roughly a sixth. Sequenced sample: blood. The receptors come from a woman aged 45 to 65 in good health.

This clone has just one count. V and J are TRBV6-6 and TRBJ2-1; TRBD1 matches at 8 bases. Looked up from germline, CDR1 is MNHNY and CDR2 is SVGAGI (reference sequence). The CDR3 extends over 15 amino acids. V shed 5 bases, J shed 4 bases, and the junction held 7 bases outside the gene matches. In nucleotides, the CDR3 is TGTGCCAGCAGTGGACCGGGACAGGTTTACAATGAGCAGTTCTTC. Residues: CASSGPGQVYNEQFF.

V and J are TRBV11-3 and TRBJ1-5, with D possibly matching TRBD1 (5 bases). Trimming shortened V by 4 bases and J by 4 bases, and 17 bases separated the two germline ends. CDR1 and CDR2 (germline): SGHNT, YENEEA. The CDR3 runs 16 residues. The CDR3 reads CASSCERGKENQPQHF. The CDR3 coding sequence is TGTGCCAGCAGCTGTGAGAGGGGAAAGGAGAATCAGCCCCAGCATTTT.

The genes are TRBV5-1 and TRBJ2-3; 8 nucleotides agree with TRBD1. Unmatched junction bases numbered 18, after V lost 9 bases and J lost 0 bases. The CDR3 is 18 amino acids. Germline assignment: CDR1 SGHRS and CDR2 YFSETQ. Written as DNA, the CDR3 is TGCGCCACTAAAGGGGGGCCAGGGGGCCCCCCAAGCACAGATACGCAGTATTTT. This translates into CATKGGPGGPPSTDTQYF.

V is TRBV28 and J is TRBJ2-5, with no clear D. The CDR3 extends over 14 amino acids. The ends were cut back, 5 bases at V and 3 bases at J, with 13 bases in the middle. Germline-derived CDR1 and CDR2 are MDHEN and SYDVKM. The CDR3 sequence is CASSPPRGEETQYF. The CDR3 DNA reads as TGTGCCAGCAGTCCTCCGCGAGGTGAAGAGACCCAGTACTTC. The whole variable domain, remainder taken from reference TRBV28 and TRBJ2-5, is DVKVTQSSRYLVKRTGEKVFLECVQDMDHENMFWYRQDPGLGLRLIYFSYDVKMKEKGDIPEGYSVSREKKERFSLILESASTNQTSMYLCASSPPRGEETQYFGPGTRLLVL.

The chain couples TRBV28 to TRBJ2-1; 7 positions match TRBD1. Trimming removed 5 bases from V and 6 bases from J; junction bases left unmatched: 10. The CDR3 runs to 15 residues. CDR1 and CDR2 (germline): MDHEN, SYDVKM. CDR3 loop: CASSPPDRVGNEQFF. The CDR3 DNA reads as TGTGCCAGCAGTCCCCCAGACAGGGTGGGCAATGAGCAGTTCTTC.

The chain combines TRBV4-1 with TRBJ2-2, with 9 nucleotides matching TRBD2. The V gene end was trimmed by 4 bases and the J gene end by 5 bases; junction bases not matched to a gene: 11. Germline CDR1 MGHRA, CDR2 YSYEKL. This CDR3 has 17 residues. The CDR3 sequence: CASSRALAGTGTGELFF. The CDR3, as DNA: TGCGCCAGCAGCCGGGCGCTAGCGGGGACGGGTACCGGGGAGCTGTTTTTT.

This clone was recorded once. The chain is built from TRBV16 and TRBJ1-5; D is perhaps TRBD1 (5 bases). CDR1 is KGHSY and CDR2 is FQNENV in the germline V gene. The CDR3 totals 18 residues. Trimming left V 2 bases short and J 2 bases short, with 19 bases between. CDR3 nucleotide sequence: TGTGCCAGCAGCCAAAGGCTTTCGGGGGGAAGAGGCAATCAGCCCCAGCATTTT. Residues: CASSQRLSGGRGNQPQHF.

The chain combines TRBV27 with TRBJ2-3, with D unresolved. The CDR3 spans 12 residues. The V end was cut by 2 bases, the J end by 5 bases, with 5 bases between. The germline V gene has CDR1 MNHEY and CDR2 SMNVEV (reference sequence). The CDR3 DNA sequence: TGTGCCAGCAGTTTAGCTGGAGATACGCAGTATTTT. This sequence encodes CASSLAGDTQYF.

This chain joins TRBV19 and TRBJ1-1; no clear D. In germline, CDR1 is LNHDA, CDR2 SQIVND (reference sequence). V shed 6 bases and J shed 4 bases, with 18 bases lying between them. This CDR3 has 15 amino acids. CDR3 sequence reads: CASRFPGTKFTEAFF. CDR3 nucleotide sequence: TGTGCCAGTAGGTTCCCGGGAACAAAATTCACTGAAGCTTTCTTT.